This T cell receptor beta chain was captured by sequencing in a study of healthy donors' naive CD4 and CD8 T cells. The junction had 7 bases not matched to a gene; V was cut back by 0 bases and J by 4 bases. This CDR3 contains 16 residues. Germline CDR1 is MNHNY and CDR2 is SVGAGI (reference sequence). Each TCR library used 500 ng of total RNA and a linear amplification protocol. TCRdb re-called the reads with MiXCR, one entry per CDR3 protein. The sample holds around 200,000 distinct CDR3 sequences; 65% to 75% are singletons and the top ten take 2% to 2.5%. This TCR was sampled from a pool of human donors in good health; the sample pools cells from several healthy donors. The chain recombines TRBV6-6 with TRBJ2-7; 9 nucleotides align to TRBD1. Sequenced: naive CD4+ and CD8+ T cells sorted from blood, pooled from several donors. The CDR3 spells CASSYSKGQGLYEQYF. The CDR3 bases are TGTGCCAGCAGTTACTCGAAGGGACAGGGACTTTACGAGCAGTACTTC.